This TCR beta chain came from a study of cytomegalovirus exposure and HLA in healthy donors. The germline V gene encodes CDR1 SGHKS and CDR2 YYEKEE (reference sequence). The CDR3 covers 13 residues. Trimming cost V 6 bases and J 5 bases; bases outside gene matches: 7. PCR amplification relied on 60 Vbeta primers (plus 13 Jbeta primers). Assay used: immunoSEQ multiplex PCR; TCRdb lists only in-frame clones, some missing. Of around 100,000 clones in the sample, roughly three quarters are singletons; the top ten hold roughly a tenth. This TCR was sampled from a man between 35 and 55 years old in good health and CMV-seropositive. Sequencing used PBMCs. The V gene is TRBV5-5, the J gene TRBJ1-1, with 7 bases identical to TRBD1. CDR3 sequence (DNA): TGTGCCAGCACCGAGAGGGGGCGGACTGAAGCTTTCTTT. Translation gives CASTERGRTEAFF.